The 22 T cell receptor beta chains reported below all come from one sample, sequenced in a study of T cell repertoires in cytomegalovirus infection. One entry per CDR3 protein, called by TCRdb with MiXCR from the reads. The data show around 330,000 distinct CDR3 sequences, with 15% to 20% seen just once and 12% held by the top ten. Sequenced sample: PBMCs. Receptor source: a human donor in good health (CMV status not recorded). Some clones in this sample may be carry-over from other donors' samples.

This clonotype was detected ten times or more. The rearrangement links TRBV7-2 to TRBJ2-2; D is undetermined. This CDR3 contains 15 residues. The germline V gene encodes CDR1 SGHTA and CDR2 FQGNSA. Trimming removed 1 base at V and 2 bases at J, with 8 bases between. In nucleotides, the CDR3 is TGTGCCAGCAGCTTAGAGGTATCCAACACCGGGGAGCTGTTTTTT. Translating it yields CASSLEVSNTGELFF.

This clonotype has a count of ten or more. This chain uses TRBV12-5 with TRBJ2-2; D perhaps matches TRBD2 (6 bases). The V gene's germline CDR1 is LGHNT and CDR2 FRNRAP. V lost 0 bases and J 7 bases, leaving 12 bases between the germline ends. The CDR3 is made up of 15 amino acids. The CDR3 DNA reads TGTGCTAGTGGTTTGGTAATCGGGGGTGTCGGGGAGCTGTTTTTT. As protein: CASGLVIGGVGELFF. The whole variable domain, filled in from reference TRBV12-5 and TRBJ2-2, reads DARVTQTPRHKVTEMGQEVTMRCQPILGHNTVFWYRQTMMQGLELLAYFRNRAPLDDSGMPKDRFSAEMPDATLATLKIQPSEPRDSAVYFCASGLVIGGVGELFFGEGSRLTVL.

This clonotype has only a few counts. This chain joins TRBV6-5 and TRBJ2-7; D remains unclear. This CDR3 contains 15 residues. The germline CDR1 and CDR2 sequences are MNHEY and SVGAGI. Trimming stripped 0 bases from V and 2 bases from J, with 11 bases between. In DNA, the CDR3 is TGTGCCAGCAGTTACTCGTTGTCCGGAACCTACGAGCAGTACTTC. Residues: CASSYSLSGTYEQYF.

This clonotype was observed a few times. CDR3 amino acids: CASSLVFPASGSSYEQYF. The CDR3 coding sequence is TGTGCCAGCAGCTTAGTATTCCCGGCTAGCGGGTCCTCCTACGAGCAGTACTTC. The chain uses TRBV7-2 and TRBJ2-7; 8 bases are shared with TRBD2. The CDR3 is 18 residues long. The V and J ends lost 1 base and 0 bases, in that order; junction bases with no gene match: 11. Germline V lookup: CDR1 SGHTA, CDR2 FQGNSA.

The chain is built from TRBV10-3 and TRBJ2-5; 7 bases map to TRBD2. The V segment lost 0 bases and the J segment 5 bases; nucleotides outside the gene matches: 6. This CDR3 comprises 15 residues. Germline CDR1 and CDR2: ENHRY and SYGVKD. CDR3 loop: CAISESTREGETQYF. CDR3 DNA sequence: TGTGCCATCAGTGAGTCGACCAGGGAGGGTGAGACCCAGTACTTC.

This clonotype was found a few times. V and J are TRBV12-3 or TRBV12-4 and TRBJ1-2, with TRBD1 matching 7 bases. CDR3 length: 14 residues. Trimming removed 3 bases from V and 8 bases from J; junction bases left unmatched: 9. The CDR3 is CASSLGRRQGGYTF. The CDR3 region has the DNA TGTGCCAGCAGTTTGGGCAGGAGACAGGGCGGCTACACCTTC.

This clonotype appeared many times. V gene TRBV7-2 combines with J gene TRBJ1-1; a possible D gene is TRBD1 (6 bases). Trimming removed 2 bases at V and 6 bases at J, with 7 bases between. CDR1 is SGHTA, CDR2 FQGNSA, per germline. The CDR3 runs to 12 residues. CDR3 protein: CASSLSGAEAFF. The CDR3, as DNA: TGTGCCAGCAGCTTATCAGGGGCTGAAGCTTTCTTT.

At least ten counts were recorded for this clonotype. The chain links TRBV7-2 to TRBJ2-5, with D perhaps matching TRBD1 (6 bases). The CDR3 covers 14 residues. Trimming took off 0 bases at V and 4 bases at J, with 9 bases between the two ends. CDR1 is SGHTA, CDR2 FQGNSA, per germline. The CDR3 coding sequence is TGTGCCAGCAGCTTAGCTCCCAGGGGAGAGACCCAGTACTTC. This gives the protein CASSLAPRGETQYF.

J is TRBJ1-4 and V is TRBV28, with D unresolved. The CDR3 is made up of 15 amino acids. V lost 0 bases and J 0 bases, leaving 5 bases between the germline ends. Germline V gene sequence: CDR1 MDHEN, CDR2 SYDVKM. In nucleotides, the CDR3 is TGTGCCAGCAGTTTATGGGCGGCAACTAATGAAAAACTGTTTTTT. Residues: CASSLWAATNEKLFF.

This rearrangement joins TRBV5-5 to TRBJ2-4; D is possibly TRBD1 (6 bases). V lost 3 bases and J lost 8, with 15 bases in between. The germline gives CDR1 SGHKS, CDR2 YYEKEE (reference sequence). The CDR3 runs 14 residues. In DNA form, the CDR3 reads TGTGCCAGCAGCTACACACAGGGTACTGACATTCAGTACTTC. It yields the protein CASSYTQGTDIQYF.

This clonotype is categorized as medium-sized. V gene TRBV7-2 combines with J gene TRBJ1-4, with D possibly matching TRBD1 (5 bases). Trimming cost V 4 bases and J 4 bases, with 16 bases left between them. The CDR3 extends over 16 amino acids. Germline V gene lookup returns CDR1 SGHTA and CDR2 FQGNSA. DNA of the CDR3: TGTGCCAGCAGCTCCCTCGGGGGACTGGTTAATGAAAAACTGTTTTTT. Translating it yields CASSSLGGLVNEKLFF.

The chain links TRBV7-9 to TRBJ1-2; 9 bases agree with TRBD1. The CDR3 is made up of 15 amino acids. The trim removed 5 bases at V and 6 bases at J, leaving 10 bases unmatched. Germline V gives CDR1 SEHNR, CDR2 FQNEAQ (reference sequence). CDR3 DNA: TGTGCCAGCAGCCCGGGGACAGGGCCTATAGATGGCTACACCTTC. Translating gives CASSPGTGPIDGYTF.

The chain links TRBV5-6 to TRBJ2-7; the D is unclear. CDR1 SGHDT and CDR2 YYEEEE come from the germline V gene. The CDR3 runs 13 residues. V was trimmed by 4 bases and J by 5 bases, leaving 13 bases between them. CDR3 amino acids: CASSVSPVDEQYF. CDR3 nucleotides: TGTGCCAGCAGCGTATCTCCGGTGGACGAGCAGTACTTC.

This clonotype was observed many times. This chain joins TRBV7-2 and TRBJ2-1, with TRBD2 identical over 10 bases. The CDR3 has 16 amino acids. Germline CDR1 reads SGHTA; CDR2 reads FQGNSA. The junction had 11 bases not matched to a gene; V was cut back by 2 bases and J by 10 bases. For the CDR3, the DNA is TGTGCCAGCAGCTTACTACCCAGCGGGGGGGACGCAGAGCAGTTCTTC. Protein sequence: CASSLLPSGGDAEQFF.

This clonotype has at least ten counts. The gene calls are TRBV7-8 and TRBJ2-3, with D perhaps being TRBD1 or TRBD2 (5 bases each). V shed 5 bases and J shed 3 bases, with 12 bases lying between them. The CDR3 totals 14 residues. Germline loops: CDR1 SGHVS, CDR2 FQNEAQ. The CDR3 sequence: CASSQRGETDTQYF. The CDR3 coding sequence is TGTGCCAGCAGCCAAAGGGGAGAGACAGATACGCAGTATTTT.

The gene calls are TRBV7-9 and TRBJ1-1; D may be TRBD1 (5 bases). This CDR3 comprises 16 residues. CDR1 and CDR2 (germline): SEHNR, FQNEAQ (reference sequence). V was clipped by 1 base and J by 1 base, with 13 bases between them. The CDR3 nucleotides read TGTGCCAGCAGCTTAGGTTGGGACCGGCCGAACACTGAAGCTTTCTTT. This encodes CASSLGWDRPNTEAFF. Variable domain in full (rest from reference TRBV7-9 and TRBJ1-1): DTGVSQNPRHKITKRGQNVTFRCDPISEHNRLYWYRQTLGQGPEFLTYFQNEAQLEKSRLLSDRFSAERPKGSFSTLEIQRTEQGDSAMYLCASSLGWDRPNTEAFFGQGTRLTVV.

This clonotype came up many times. The CDR3 DNA follows: TGTGCCAGCAGCTTATGGGCTACGCCGGACACCGGGGAGCTGTTTTTT. This gives the protein CASSLWATPDTGELFF. V is TRBV11-3 and J is TRBJ2-2; D gene ambiguous. V gave up 2 bases and J gave up 3 bases, with 13 bases separating them. There are 16 residues in the CDR3. Germline lookup yields CDR1 SGHNT and CDR2 YENEEA.

The chain employs TRBV9 and TRBJ2-5, with D unclear. Germline-derived CDR1 and CDR2 are SGDLS and YYNGEE. V lost 4 bases and J 5 bases, leaving 12 bases between the germline ends. CDR3 length: 13 residues. This CDR3 reads CASSIHMGETQYF. CDR3 nucleotides: TGTGCCAGCAGCATTCATATGGGGGAGACCCAGTACTTC.

This clonotype occurred many times. The CDR3: CASSLESGGYGYTF. The CDR3 DNA reads TGTGCCAGCAGCTTAGAGTCAGGGGGCTATGGCTACACCTTC. This chain connects TRBV7-2 to TRBJ1-2, with TRBD1 matching over 7 bases. V lost 1 base to trimming and J lost 4 bases; unmatched junction nucleotides: 3. The CDR3 sequence is 14 residues long. CDR1 SGHTA and CDR2 FQGNSA come from the germline V gene.

The gene calls are TRBV5-6 and TRBJ1-2; 10 bases line up with TRBD1. CDR3 length: 15 residues. V trimming: 4 bases; J trimming: 8 bases; junction bases outside the gene matches: 11. Germline V gene data show CDR1 as SGHDT and CDR2 as YYEEEE. The CDR3 sequence: CASSIRDRGGIGYTF. The CDR3 nucleotides are TGTGCCAGCAGCATCCGGGACAGGGGAGGCATCGGCTACACCTTC. The full variable domain, rest sourced from reference TRBV5-6 and TRBJ1-2, is DAGVTQSPTHLIKTRGQQVTLRCSPKSGHDTVSWYQQALGQGPQFIFQYYEEEERQRGNFPDRFSGHQFPNYSSELNVNALLLGDSALYLCASSIRDRGGIGYTFGSGTRLTVV.

The genes are TRBV28 and TRBJ2-4; D is tentatively TRBD1 or TRBD2 (5 bases each). The V end lost 8 bases, the J end lost 0 bases, and 17 bases lay between the germline ends. This CDR3 spans 16 amino acids. Germline V gene lookup returns CDR1 MDHEN and CDR2 SYDVKM. CDR3 DNA sequence: TGTGCCAGCCATCGAGTGGGGGAGCTAGCCAAAAACATTCAGTACTTC. It codes for CASHRVGELAKNIQYF. The complete variable domain, with remaining parts taken from reference TRBV28 and TRBJ2-4, reads DVKVTQSSRYLVKRTGEKVFLECVQDMDHENMFWYRQDPGLGLRLIYFSYDVKMKEKGDIPEGYSVSREKKERFSLILESASTNQTSMYLCASHRVGELAKNIQYFGAGTRLSVL.

The chain recombines TRBV6-2 or TRBV6-3 with TRBJ2-2; D is undetermined. From germline, CDR1 is MNHEY and CDR2 SVGEGT. V dropped 6 bases and J dropped 0 bases, with 8 bases sitting between them. This CDR3 has 14 residues. CDR3 sequence: CASRATTNTGELFF. CDR3 DNA: TGTGCCAGCAGGGCAACCACGAACACCGGGGAGCTGTTTTTT.